Listed here are 15 T cell receptor beta chains from one sample, sequenced in a study of PD-1 blockade in mismatch repair-deficient tumors. The repertoire was sequenced with immunoSEQ multiplex PCR; TCRdb's copy has only in-frame clones and lacks some. The table records over 75,000 clones, approximately 81% of them present only once. The sample consisted of peripheral blood, taken 12 weeks after starting pembrolizumab. The receptors derive from an adult with mismatch repair-deficient cancer.

This clone was counted between two and nine times. This sequence joins TRBV5-6 and TRBJ2-5; the D gene is possibly TRBD1 (5 bases). This CDR3 is built from 15 residues. The V end lost 4 bases, the J end lost 2 bases, and 15 bases lay between the germline ends. The germline gives CDR1 SGHDT, CDR2 YYEEEE. CDR3 sequence: CASSGWTPGQETQYF. The CDR3 DNA reads TGTGCCAGCAGCGGGTGGACACCCGGTCAAGAGACCCAGTACTTC.

This chain links TRBV29-1 with TRBJ2-1; 11 bases line up with TRBD2. The CDR3 length is 14 residues. Germline-derived CDR1 and CDR2 are SQVTM and ANQGSEA. V lost 7 bases, J lost 4 bases, and 6 bases stayed unmatched. The CDR3 sequence is CSATTSGIYNEQFF. CDR3 DNA sequence: TGCAGCGCCACGACTAGCGGGATTTACAATGAGCAGTTCTTC.

This chain joins TRBV12-5 and TRBJ1-5; D is ambiguous. CDR3 size: 12 residues. The ends were cut back, 7 bases at V and 2 bases at J, with 6 bases in the middle. The V gene's germline CDR1 is LGHNT and CDR2 FRNRAP. The CDR3 is CASAEGNQPQHF. The CDR3 DNA follows: TGTGCTAGTGCGGAAGGCAATCAGCCCCAGCATTTT.

V is TRBV2 and J is TRBJ1-4; D is uncertain. This CDR3 is 14 amino acids long. The V end lost 7 bases, the J end lost 10 bases, and 19 bases lay between the germline ends. In germline, CDR1 is SNHLY, CDR2 FYNNEI. This CDR3 reads CASTPSSSVGKLFF. DNA of the CDR3: TGTGCCAGCACCCCGTCCTCCTCGGTTGGAAAACTGTTTTTT.

The genes are TRBV18 and TRBJ2-1; possibly TRBD2 for D (5 bases). CDR3 length equals 16 residues. CDR1 is KGHSH, CDR2 LQKENI, per germline. Trimming took off 9 bases at V and 0 bases at J, with 18 bases between the two ends. CDR3 coding DNA: TGTGCCAGTAAACCCCCCGCAAGCGGCTCCTACAATGAGCAGTTCTTC. This encodes CASKPPASGSYNEQFF.

The V and J genes are TRBV29-1 and TRBJ1-1; D is perhaps TRBD1 (6 bases). V lost 5 bases and J 3 bases, leaving 13 bases between the germline ends. There are 13 residues in the CDR3. CDR1 and CDR2 (germline): SQVTM, ANQGSEA. CDR3 DNA: TGCAGCGTTCAACAGGGACGCGACACTGAAGCTTTCTTT. Protein product: CSVQQGRDTEAFF.

The chain recombines TRBV27 with TRBJ1-4; D not resolved. The germline CDR1 and CDR2 sequences are MNHEY and SMNVEV (reference sequence). V was pared by 5 bases and J by 4 bases, with 14 bases between. The CDR3 runs 15 residues. The CDR3 sequence: CASSPTTRSNEKLFF. CDR3 coding DNA: TGTGCCAGCAGTCCGACGACACGGAGTAATGAAAAACTGTTTTTT. The full variable domain, in which reference TRBV27 and TRBJ1-4 provide the parts outside the CDR3, is EAQVTQNPRYLITVTGKKLTVTCSQNMNHEYMSWYRQDPGLGLRQIYYSMNVEVTDKGDVPEGYKVSRKEKRNFPLILESPSPNQTSLYFCASSPTTRSNEKLFFGSGTQLSVL.

V and J are TRBV7-9 and TRBJ2-1; D tentatively reads TRBD1 or TRBD2 (5 bases each). The CDR3 has 13 residues. The ends were cut back, 3 bases at V and 6 bases at J, with 9 bases in the middle. CDR1 is SEHNR and CDR2 is FQNEAQ in the germline V gene (reference sequence). The CDR3 loop is CASSLGRANEQFF. The CDR3 bases are TGTGCCAGCAGCTTGGGGCGGGCCAATGAGCAGTTCTTC.

The rearrangement links TRBV5-1 to TRBJ2-1, with D perhaps matching TRBD1 (6 bases). Germline assignment: CDR1 SGHRS and CDR2 YFSETQ. V was cut by 5 bases and J by 8 bases, with 17 bases left in between. The CDR3 spans 14 residues. The CDR3 here is CASRPGTTSDEQFF. The CDR3 DNA follows: TGCGCCAGCAGACCCGGGACAACGTCTGATGAGCAGTTCTTC.

The gene calls are TRBV5-6 and TRBJ2-7; D unresolved. Germline loops: CDR1 SGHDT, CDR2 YYEEEE. The CDR3 consists of 14 residues. V was clipped by 6 bases and J by 2 bases, with 15 bases between them. The CDR3 nucleotides read TGTGCCAGCACTCGTCCGGGTGTTCCCTACGAGCAGTACTTC. It encodes CASTRPGVPYEQYF.

This clone was found a few times. The genes are TRBV9 and TRBJ2-5; D remains unclear. Between the trimmed V and J ends, which lost 0 bases and 4 bases, there was a span of 16 bases. The CDR3 length is 16 residues. The germline gives CDR1 SGDLS, CDR2 YYNGEE. The CDR3 DNA reads as TGTGCCAGCAGCGTAGGAGGTGGGTCCCGTGGAGAGACCCAGTACTTC. Protein sequence: CASSVGGGSRGETQYF.

The chain recombines TRBV14 with TRBJ2-7; possible D gene TRBD1, 5 bases. CDR1 and CDR2 from the germline V gene are SGHDN and FVKESK. Trimming pared 1 base from V and 2 bases from J, leaving 9 bases between. The CDR3 totals 14 residues. CDR3 nucleotides: TGTGCCAGCAGCCAAGTTACAGGAACCTACGAGCAGTACTTC. Its protein product is CASSQVTGTYEQYF. Looking up the rest from reference TRBV14 and TRBJ2-7 gives the full variable domain: EAGVTQFPSHSVIEKGQTVTLRCDPISGHDNLYWYRRVMGKEIKFLLHFVKESKQDESGMPNNRFLAERTGGTYSTLKVQPAELEDSGVYFCASSQVTGTYEQYFGPGTRLTVT.

This rearrangement joins TRBV6-1 to TRBJ2-5; no clear D. Germline values: CDR1 MNHNS, CDR2 SASEGT. CDR3 length equals 14 residues. V gave up 5 bases and J gave up 3 bases, with 13 bases separating them. This chain's CDR3 is CASSLRTAEETQYF. DNA of the CDR3: TGTGCCAGCAGTTTACGAACGGCGGAAGAGACCCAGTACTTC.

The chain carries TRBV19 and TRBJ2-2; 10 nucleotides align to TRBD2. This CDR3 has 16 residues. Germline V gene lookup returns CDR1 LNHDA and CDR2 SQIVND (reference sequence). With 4 bases clipped from V and 2 bases from J, the junction kept 4 bases outside the gene matches. DNA of the CDR3: TGTGCCAGTAGTACCAGGACTAGCGGAAACACCGGGGAGCTGTTTTTT. Translated, it gives CASSTRTSGNTGELFF.

The chain is built from TRBV5-4 and TRBJ2-5; D ambiguous. Germline V gene lookup returns CDR1 SGHNT and CDR2 YYREEE (reference sequence). V was clipped by 5 bases and J by 2 bases, with 13 bases between them. This CDR3 comprises 14 residues. CDR3 sequence: CASRESVAQETQYF. Written as DNA, the CDR3 is TGTGCCAGCAGAGAGAGTGTCGCTCAAGAGACCCAGTACTTC.